One and the same sample provided the 28 T cell receptor beta chains below, sequenced in a study of blood T cells in healthy people across ages. Primers used in a second PCR of about 7 to 12 cycles were a sample-barcoded 5' primer and a J-beta primer mix. TCRdb fed the 5' RACE reads into MiXCR, producing one record per CDR3 protein. In the table there are more than 500,000 distinct CDR3 sequences, 27% of which are singletons. Sequenced: blood. The source is an older woman in good health.

This clonotype was recorded a few times. The rearrangement joins TRBV13 to TRBJ1-2; TRBD1 aligns across 9 bases. The V and J ends lost 5 bases and 8 bases, in that order; junction bases with no gene match: 6. CDR3 size: 13 residues. Germline V gene data show CDR1 as PRHDT and CDR2 as FYEKMQ (reference sequence). The DNA for the CDR3 is TGTGCCAGCAGCCGACAGGGGGTAAAAGGCTACACCTTC. Translating gives CASSRQGVKGYTF.

The chain joins TRBV29-1 to TRBJ2-3; 8 bases fit TRBD2. The V gene end was trimmed by 5 bases and the J gene end by 2 bases; junction bases not matched to a gene: 9. Germline values: CDR1 SQVTM, CDR2 ANQGSEA. This CDR3 has 15 amino acids. The CDR3 protein is CSVSLLAEITDTQYF. The CDR3 DNA is TGCAGCGTTTCCCTACTAGCGGAGATCACAGATACGCAGTATTTT.

This sequence joins TRBV7-2 and TRBJ1-5, with D perhaps TRBD1 (5 bases). Germline assignment: CDR1 SGHTA and CDR2 FQGNSA. The length of the CDR3 is 19 residues. The germline V and J ends were trimmed by 7 bases and 0 bases, with 25 bases remaining between them. The DNA for the CDR3 is TGTGCCAGCACCCCCGGACGGTTAGCGGGGGGTTATAGCAATCAGCCCCAGCATTTT. It specifies CASTPGRLAGGYSNQPQHF.

This clonotype was counted a few times. This chain uses TRBV10-3 with TRBJ2-5; TRBD2 agrees at 14 bases. Germline V CDR1 and CDR2: ENHRY, SYGVKD. The junction had 19 bases not matched to a gene; V was cut back by 11 bases and J by 11 bases. This CDR3 region has 16 residues. CDR3 region: CAVNLGTSGGTREQYF. The CDR3 DNA reads TGTGCCGTCAACCTTGGGACTAGCGGGGGAACGAGAGAGCAGTACTTC.

This clonotype was counted a few times. The gene calls are TRBV7-3 and TRBJ1-1, with 8 bases lining up with TRBD1. Trimming at V came to 4 bases and at J to 5 bases, leaving 12 bases not matched to a gene. This CDR3 is built from 16 residues. CDR1 and CDR2 (germline): SGHTA, FQGTGA. The CDR3 bases are TGTGCCAGCAGCTACCGACCGGACAGGGAGGGGACTGAAGCTTTCTTT. It yields the protein CASSYRPDREGTEAFF.

This clonotype was detected a few times. The junction differs from germline at one of its ends, possibly a read error. The chain uses TRBV12-3 or TRBV12-4 and TRBJ1-2; D is uncertain. The CDR3 has 13 amino acids. The CDR3 DNA sequence: TGCGCCAGCAGTTTATTACAGTCTTATGGCTACACCTTC. It is translated as CASSLLQSYGYTF.

In its sample, this clonotype was seen once. The V call is TRBV6-2 or TRBV6-3, the J call TRBJ1-2, with TRBD1 matching over 7 bases. The ends lost 6 bases at V and 4 bases at J; junction bases unmatched: 8. The V gene's germline CDR1 is MNHEY and CDR2 SVGEGT. The CDR3 runs to 14 residues. The CDR3 protein is CASRMTGLGYGYTF. Written as DNA, the CDR3 is TGTGCCAGCAGGATGACAGGGCTCGGCTATGGCTACACCTTC.

The chain combines TRBV20-1 with TRBJ2-7; the D gene is possibly TRBD2 (6 bases). This CDR3 spans 14 amino acids. The germline CDR1 and CDR2 sequences are DFQATT and SNEGSKA (reference sequence). V lost 3 bases, J lost 1 base, and 13 bases lay in between. Here the CDR3 reads CSASSAGRSYEQYF. The CDR3 region has the DNA TGCAGTGCTAGTTCGGCGGGGCGGTCCTACGAGCAGTACTTC.

The chain's CDR3 is CASSVGNLGYTF. The CDR3 DNA reads as TGTGCCAGCAGCGTAGGTAACCTTGGCTACACCTTC. J is TRBJ1-2 and V is TRBV9; D remains ambiguous. Germline V CDR1 and CDR2: SGDLS, YYNGEE. With 0 bases removed from V and 7 bases from J, the gap between germline ends came to 7 bases. The CDR3 is made up of 12 amino acids.

This clonotype was picked up one time. This chain links TRBV7-2 with TRBJ1-3; a weak D match, TRBD1 (6 bases). CDR1 and CDR2 (germline): SGHTA, FQGNSA. Trimming cost V 6 bases and J 4 bases, with 13 bases left between them. CDR3 length equals 14 residues. The CDR3 is CASSPDRGGNTIYF. The CDR3 coding sequence is TGTGCCAGCAGTCCGGACAGAGGGGGAAACACCATATATTTT.

This clonotype was counted between two and nine times. The chain couples TRBV4-2 to TRBJ2-5; D is undetermined. Germline assignment: CDR1 LGHNA and CDR2 YNFKEQ. The CDR3 runs to 14 residues. The ends were cut back, 0 bases at V and 5 bases at J, with 10 bases in the middle. The CDR3 sequence is CASSQEALRETQYF. For the CDR3, the DNA is TGTGCCAGCAGCCAAGAGGCCCTCCGGGAGACCCAGTACTTC.

This clonotype was observed a few times. This chain uses TRBV4-1 with TRBJ1-5; D remains ambiguous. Germline V lookup: CDR1 MGHRA, CDR2 YSYEKL. The V and J ends lost 4 bases and 0 bases respectively, with 16 bases between them. The CDR3 has 17 residues. The CDR3 DNA reads TGCGCCAGCAGCCTTAATGAGGTTTCAGATAGCAATCAGCCCCAGCATTTT. Protein sequence: CASSLNEVSDSNQPQHF.

The chain is built from TRBV6-6 and TRBJ1-2, with 7 bases identical to TRBD1. Germline loops: CDR1 MNHNY, CDR2 SVGAGI (reference sequence). Trimming removed 6 bases from V and 4 bases from J; junction bases left unmatched: 8. This CDR3 comprises 14 residues. CDR3 region: CASSPRQGRYGYTF. Written as DNA, the CDR3 is TGTGCCAGCAGCCCCCGACAGGGACGCTATGGCTACACCTTC.

V gene TRBV6-5 combines with J gene TRBJ1-2; D not certain. The germline V gene encodes CDR1 MNHEY and CDR2 SVGAGI. The CDR3 is 15 residues long. Trimming removed 2 bases at V and 6 bases at J, with 16 bases between. The CDR3 DNA reads TGTGCCAGCAGTTACCGGAACCTTCCCGGGAATGGCTACACCTTC. This codes for CASSYRNLPGNGYTF.

Only a few counts were recorded for this clonotype. The chain links TRBV6-2 or TRBV6-3 to TRBJ1-2, with TRBD1 identical over 8 bases. Germline CDR1 reads MNHEY; CDR2 reads SVGEGT. This CDR3 spans 15 amino acids. V shed 0 bases, J shed 3 bases, and the junction held 3 bases outside the gene matches. CDR3 coding DNA: TGTGCCAGCAGTTACTCCCGGACAGGGCACTATGGCTACACCTTC. Translation: CASSYSRTGHYGYTF.

This clonotype was observed a few times. The chain employs TRBV6-2 or TRBV6-3 and TRBJ2-5, with TRBD1 identical over 7 bases. The CDR3 length is 13 residues. From germline, CDR1 is MNHEY and CDR2 SVGEGT. V was pared by 6 bases and J by 3 bases, with 4 bases of the junction left unmatched. DNA of the CDR3: TGTGCCAGCAGATCAACAGGGGAAGAGACCCAGTACTTC. This translates into CASRSTGEETQYF.

V gene TRBV5-1 combines with J gene TRBJ1-3; maybe TRBD1 (5 bases). Looked up from germline, CDR1 is SGHRS and CDR2 is YFSETQ. V lost 7 bases and J lost 3, with 11 bases in between. The CDR3 runs to 13 residues. This CDR3 reads CASATGLGNTIYF. In DNA, the CDR3 is TGCGCCAGCGCCACGGGACTTGGAAACACCATATATTTT.

This clonotype was detected a few times. The rearrangement uses TRBV7-2 and TRBJ2-1; TRBD2 matches at 9 bases. Germline V CDR1 and CDR2: SGHTA, FQGNSA. This CDR3 contains 16 residues. V shed 6 bases and J 0 bases; nucleotides not matched to a gene: 6. The CDR3 DNA reads TGTGCCAGCAGTGGAGCGGGGGGTCACTCCTACAATGAGCAGTTCTTC. It translates to CASSGAGGHSYNEQFF.

This clonotype was found a few times. The chain couples TRBV5-1 to TRBJ2-5; 9 bases are a match to TRBD1. The CDR3 is made up of 14 amino acids. With V trimmed by 6 bases and J by 1 base, 4 bases remained unmatched. The germline CDR1 and CDR2 sequences are SGHRS and YFSETQ. The CDR3 region is CASTQQGAQETQYF. The CDR3 nucleotides are TGCGCCAGCACCCAACAGGGGGCCCAAGAGACCCAGTACTTC.

The CDR3: CASIRDRVGTEAFF. In nucleotides, the CDR3 is TGTGCCAGCATCAGAGATAGGGTGGGCACTGAAGCTTTCTTT. The genes are TRBV12-3 or TRBV12-4 and TRBJ1-1; D not resolved. The CDR3 runs to 14 residues. The V end lost 7 bases, the J end lost 4 bases, and 16 bases lay between the germline ends.

Turning to this clonotype: The junction and the germline gene differ at one end; a read error may be behind it. The chain is built from TRBV6-6 and TRBJ2-5; 7 nucleotides line up with TRBD1. Germline V CDR1 and CDR2: MNHNY, SVGAGI (reference sequence). CDR3 length: 14 amino acids. CDR3 amino acids: CAGSPDRAPETQYF. The CDR3, as DNA: TGTGCCGGCAGTCCCGACAGGGCACCCGAGACCCAGTACTTC.

This clonotype was picked up a small number of times. V and J are TRBV5-1 and TRBJ2-3; TRBD2 matches at 7 bases. From germline, CDR1 is SGHRS and CDR2 YFSETQ. This CDR3 is built from 15 residues. V was clipped by 1 base and J by 2 bases; unmatched bases: 4. DNA for the CDR3: TGCGCCAGCAGCTTGCGCGGGAGCGACACAGATACGCAGTATTTT. Translating gives CASSLRGSDTDTQYF.

This clonotype was picked up one time. The chain combines TRBV9 with TRBJ2-5, with a weak D call TRBD1 (6 bases). Trimming shortened V by 0 bases and J by 4 bases, and 13 bases separated the two germline ends. Germline CDR1 reads SGDLS; CDR2 reads YYNGEE. The CDR3 consists of 15 residues. Here the CDR3 reads CASSVDPGDGETQYF. Here the CDR3 DNA reads TGTGCCAGCAGCGTAGATCCAGGGGATGGAGAGACCCAGTACTTC.

In its sample, this clonotype was seen many times. The chain is built from TRBV28 and TRBJ2-7; weak D call: TRBD1 (6 bases). The CDR3 runs 15 residues. Trimming left V 5 bases short and J 6 bases short, with 20 bases between. Germline V gene lookup returns CDR1 MDHEN and CDR2 SYDVKM. Here the CDR3 DNA reads TGTGCCAGCAGTATTCCACAGGGTGGGACCGCCGAGCAGTACTTC. As protein: CASSIPQGGTAEQYF.

This clonotype was counted only a few times. This chain uses TRBV7-9 with TRBJ2-3; no reliable D call. The CDR3 is 14 residues long. From germline, CDR1 is SEHNR and CDR2 FQNEAQ (reference sequence). Between the trimmed V and J ends, which lost 4 bases and 2 bases, there was a span of 10 bases. This CDR3 is CASSSSHFTDTQYF. The CDR3 coding sequence is TGTGCCAGCAGCTCGTCCCACTTCACAGATACGCAGTATTTT.

The V and J genes are TRBV4-3 and TRBJ1-1; D possibly corresponds to TRBD1 (6 bases). Germline V gene sequence: CDR1 LGHNA, CDR2 YSLEER. The CDR3 is 13 residues long. V dropped 5 bases and J dropped 7 bases, with 14 bases sitting between them. CDR3 DNA sequence: TGCGCCAGCAGCGGGGGCGCTATTCGTGAAGCTTTCTTT. Translated, it gives CASSGGAIREAFF.

This clonotype was detected only a few times. V gene TRBV20-1 combines with J gene TRBJ2-5; D assignment may be TRBD1 or TRBD2 (5 bases each). The CDR3 spans 15 residues. Trimming took 0 bases from V and 0 from J, leaving 11 bases between them. The germline V gene has CDR1 DFQATT and CDR2 SNEGSKA (reference sequence). Here the CDR3 DNA reads TGCAGTGCTAGAGAGGGGCGGGTAGACCAAGAGACCCAGTACTTC. It codes for CSAREGRVDQETQYF.

V is TRBV28 and J is TRBJ2-3, with D possibly TRBD2 on 5 matching bases. CDR3 length: 18 amino acids. The V and J ends lost 7 bases and 2 bases respectively, with 25 bases between them. Germline values: CDR1 MDHEN, CDR2 SYDVKM. The CDR3 sequence is CASTHQSPRFSDTDTQYF. The DNA of the CDR3 is TGTGCCAGCACCCATCAAAGTCCCCGGTTTAGCGACACAGATACGCAGTATTTT.